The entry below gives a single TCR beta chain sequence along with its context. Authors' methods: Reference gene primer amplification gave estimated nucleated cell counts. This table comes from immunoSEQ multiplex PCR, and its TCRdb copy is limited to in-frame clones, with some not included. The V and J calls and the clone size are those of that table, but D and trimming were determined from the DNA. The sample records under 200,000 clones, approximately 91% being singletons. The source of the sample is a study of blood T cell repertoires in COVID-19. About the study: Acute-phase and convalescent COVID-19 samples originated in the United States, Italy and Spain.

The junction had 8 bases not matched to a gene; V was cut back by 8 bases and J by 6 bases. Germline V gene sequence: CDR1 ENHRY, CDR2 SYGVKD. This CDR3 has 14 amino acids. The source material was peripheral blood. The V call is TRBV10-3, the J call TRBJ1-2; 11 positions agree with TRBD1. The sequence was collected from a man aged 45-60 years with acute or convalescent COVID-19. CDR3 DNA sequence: TGTGCCATCGGGGGGGACAGGGGGTTTAATGGCTACACCTTC. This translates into CAIGGDRGFNGYTF.